A single sample is the source of the 28 T cell receptor beta chains below, sequenced in a study of T cells in Graves' hyperthyroidism and ophthalmopathy. TCR beta CDR3 regions were amplified from RNA. Researchers ran a first-round RT-PCR on the TCR CDR3 using the HTBI primer set. TCRdb processed the multiplex PCR reads anew with MiXCR; each CDR3 protein has one entry. Among hundreds of thousands of distinct CDR3 sequences listed, approximately 14% were seen once. The source material was blood. The source of these receptors is a woman aged 18-29 years with Graves' hyperthyroidism.

Notes on this clonotype: A read error may be the cause here, since a much bigger clone is one base away. The chain carries TRBV20-1 and TRBJ2-3; D possibly corresponds to TRBD2 (6 bases). The CDR3 extends over 14 amino acids. Germline CDR1 is DFQATT and CDR2 is SNEGSKA (reference sequence). V shed 2 bases and J shed 2 bases, with 11 bases lying between them. The CDR3 loop reads CSARYSGVTDTQYF. As DNA, the CDR3 is TGCAGTGCTAGATACTCGGGGGTCACAGATACGCAGTATTTT.

This clonotype was recorded at least ten times. The V gene is TRBV20-1, the J gene TRBJ2-5; 9 bases map to TRBD2. Germline trimming cut 6 bases from V and 4 bases from J; bases unmatched to any gene: 12. The CDR3 is 15 amino acids. CDR1 and CDR2 (germline): DFQATT, SNEGSKA (reference sequence). In nucleotides, the CDR3 is TGCAGTGCCGAGGCTAGCGGGGAAGAAGTAGAGACCCAGTACTTC. Its translation: CSAEASGEEVETQYF.

In the case of this clonotype: This sequence may be a read error, since a much larger clone differs from it by one base. The CDR3 DNA sequence: TGTGCCAGCAGTTTAAAGGGACTGGACTATGGCTACACCTTC. As protein: CASSLKGLDYGYTF. The chain has TRBV12-3 or TRBV12-4 and TRBJ1-2; tentatively, D is TRBD1 (5 bases). The CDR3 covers 14 residues. Between the trimmed V and J ends, which lost 2 bases and 3 bases, there was a span of 10 bases.

The chain links TRBV19 to TRBJ1-4; 8 bases are a match to TRBD1. Per the germline V gene, CDR1 is LNHDA and CDR2 is SQIVND (reference sequence). The CDR3 is made up of 17 amino acids. The V gene end was trimmed by 7 bases and the J gene end by 0 bases; junction bases not matched to a gene: 10. CDR3 residues: CASISTGAIATNEKLFF. Written as DNA, the CDR3 is TGTGCCAGTATCTCGACAGGGGCGATCGCAACTAATGAAAAACTGTTTTTT. The complete variable domain, with remaining parts taken from reference TRBV19 and TRBJ1-4, reads DGGITQSPKYLFRKEGQNVTLSCEQNLNHDAMYWYRQDPGQGLRLIYYSQIVNDFQKGDIAEGYSVSREKKESFPLTVTSAQKNPTAFYLCASISTGAIATNEKLFFGSGTQLSVL.

In its sample, this clonotype was seen many times. Here the CDR3 DNA reads TGCGCCAGCAGCCAAGGACTAGCGGGAGTGGGAGAGACCCAGTACTTC. It encodes CASSQGLAGVGETQYF. This chain links TRBV5-1 with TRBJ2-5, with 13 bases lining up with TRBD2. This CDR3 comprises 16 residues. The V gene's germline CDR1 is SGHRS and CDR2 YFSETQ. After removal of 4 bases from V and 4 bases from J, the junction contained 7 bases not matched to a gene.

This clonotype was seen only a few times. The gene calls are TRBV7-9 and TRBJ1-5; no clear D. Germline assignment: CDR1 SEHNR and CDR2 FQNEAQ (reference sequence). The CDR3 runs 17 residues. Trimming took 4 bases from V and 0 from J, leaving 16 bases between them. In DNA, the CDR3 is TGTGCCAGCAGCTCATCGACCAATGCCGATAGCAATCAGCCCCAGCATTTT. Its protein product is CASSSSTNADSNQPQHF.

In this sample, this clonotype turned up many times. This chain uses TRBV28 with TRBJ2-7; 15 bases are shared with TRBD2. The CDR3 covers 19 residues. Germline CDR1 is MDHEN and CDR2 is SYDVKM. After removal of 4 bases from V and 9 bases from J, the junction contained 19 bases not matched to a gene. CDR3 loop: CASSSPGLAGGAPRGGQYF. In nucleotides, the CDR3 is TGTGCCAGCAGTTCCCCGGGACTAGCGGGAGGCGCCCCTCGTGGGGGGCAGTACTTC.

This clonotype was seen at least ten times. This sequence joins TRBV7-9 and TRBJ1-1; the match to TRBD1 covers 7 bases. Losses at the gene ends were 5 bases for V and 8 bases for J; bases not matched to a gene: 5. The CDR3 totals 12 residues. In germline, CDR1 is SEHNR, CDR2 FQNEAQ (reference sequence). The CDR3 protein is CASSHETGEAFF. The CDR3 DNA reads as TGTGCCAGCAGCCATGAGACAGGGGAAGCTTTCTTT.

About this clonotype: A much larger clone differs by one base, so this may be a read error. The gene calls are TRBV11-2 and TRBJ1-4, with TRBD1 matching 7 bases. This CDR3 has 13 amino acids. Per the germline V gene, CDR1 is SGHAT and CDR2 is FQNNGV. In DNA form, the CDR3 reads TGTGCCTGCAGCGGGGGACAGTATGAAAAACTGTTTTTT. Its translation is CACSGGQYEKLFF.

V is TRBV7-9 and J is TRBJ1-4; D gene unclear. The CDR3 runs to 17 residues. The ends were cut back, 5 bases at V and 5 bases at J, with 21 bases in the middle. Germline-derived CDR1 and CDR2 are SEHNR and FQNEAQ (reference sequence). The CDR3 DNA sequence: TGTGCCAGCAGCCCCCCTCGTTGGAGGGTTGGAAATGAAAAACTGTTTTTT. Translated: CASSPPRWRVGNEKLFF.

The chain joins TRBV15 to TRBJ1-5, with D hard to call. Germline CDR1 is LNHNV and CDR2 is YYDKDF (reference sequence). The CDR3 extends over 15 amino acids. Trimming removed 4 bases at V and 1 base at J, with 11 bases between. The CDR3 sequence: CATSTNTVSNQPQHF. DNA for the CDR3: TGTGCCACCAGCACAAACACAGTGAGCAATCAGCCCCAGCATTTT.

This clonotype showed up just a few times. This rearrangement joins TRBV5-1 to TRBJ2-5; D uncertain. The CDR3 consists of 13 residues. The germline V gene has CDR1 SGHRS and CDR2 YFSETQ. V dropped 0 bases and J dropped 5 bases, with 8 bases sitting between them. CDR3 coding DNA: TGCGCCAGCAGCTTGGCTAACGGGGAGACCCAGTACTTC. Translation gives CASSLANGETQYF.

The gene calls are TRBV20-1 and TRBJ2-4; D is perhaps TRBD1 (6 bases). This CDR3 is built from 15 residues. Germline CDR1 is DFQATT and CDR2 is SNEGSKA (reference sequence). V was shortened by 5 bases and J by 0 bases, with 14 bases between the two germline ends. This CDR3 is CSASLGTTAKNIQYF. In nucleotides, the CDR3 is TGCAGTGCTTCCCTGGGGACAACAGCCAAAAACATTCAGTACTTC.

For the CDR3, the DNA is TGTGCCAGCAGCTTGGCACAGTCCCAAGAGACCCAGTACTTC. Translation: CASSLAQSQETQYF. The chain links TRBV5-4 to TRBJ2-5, with unresolved D. CDR1 and CDR2 from the germline V gene are SGHNT and YYREEE (reference sequence). V dropped 0 bases and J dropped 1 base, with 7 bases sitting between them. CDR3 length equals 14 residues.

The genes are TRBV7-6 and TRBJ2-1, with 13 bases that match TRBD2. The V and J ends lost 2 bases and 4 bases, in that order; junction bases with no gene match: 2. Looked up from germline, CDR1 is SGHVS and CDR2 is FNYEAQ. The CDR3 is 16 amino acids. CDR3 sequence reads: CASSLLTSGGYNEQFF. Here the CDR3 DNA reads TGTGCCAGCAGCTTACTGACTAGCGGGGGGTACAATGAGCAGTTCTTC.

This clonotype was counted ten times or more. The rearrangement links TRBV13 to TRBJ1-1, with D maybe TRBD1 (6 bases). Germline V gene sequence: CDR1 PRHDT, CDR2 FYEKMQ (reference sequence). The CDR3 loop spans 16 amino acids. V dropped 3 bases and J dropped 0 bases, with 14 bases sitting between them. The CDR3 loop is CASSFDRFSMNTEAFF. The CDR3 nucleotides are TGTGCCAGCAGCTTTGACAGGTTCTCCATGAACACTGAAGCTTTCTTT.

This clonotype was counted between two and nine times. This rearrangement joins TRBV20-1 to TRBJ1-5, with D possibly being TRBD1 (6 bases). V dropped 4 bases and J dropped 6 bases, with 19 bases sitting between them. Germline assignment: CDR1 DFQATT and CDR2 SNEGSKA (reference sequence). There are 15 residues in the CDR3. Written as DNA, the CDR3 is TGCAGTGCTACATTCCGAGACAGGTCGTTTCAGCCCCAGCATTTT. This codes for CSATFRDRSFQPQHF.

A word on this clonotype: A much larger clone lies a single base off, so this may be a read error. This CDR3 is CASRQGWEAQYF. As DNA, the CDR3 is TGTGCCAGCCGACAGGGGTGGGAGGCCCAGTACTTC. This sequence joins TRBV28 and TRBJ2-5; 8 bases line up with TRBD1. The CDR3 contains 12 residues. The germline V gene encodes CDR1 MDHEN and CDR2 SYDVKM. V trimming: 8 bases; J trimming: 9 bases; junction bases outside the gene matches: 8.

In this sample, this clonotype turned up a few times. One end of the junction fails to match germline, which may point to a read error. This rearrangement joins TRBV4-3 to TRBJ1-5; TRBD1 aligns across 8 bases. Germline CDR1 is LGHNA and CDR2 is YSLEER. CDR3 length: 16 amino acids. The chain's CDR3 is CASSPGTGHSNQLQHF. As DNA, the CDR3 is TGCGCCAGCAGCCCCGGGACAGGCCATAGCAATCAGCTCCAGCATTTT.

This clonotype was detected once. The J gene is TRBJ2-1, the V gene TRBV6-2 or TRBV6-3; D is perhaps TRBD1 (5 bases). With 7 bases removed from V and 7 bases from J, the gap between germline ends came to 14 bases. The CDR3 is made up of 13 amino acids. The V gene's germline CDR1 is MNHEY and CDR2 SVGEGT. CDR3 sequence: CASNRRGANEQFF. CDR3 nucleotide sequence: TGTGCCAGCAACCGAAGGGGTGCGAATGAGCAGTTCTTC.

This clonotype was picked up a small number of times. In nucleotides, the CDR3 is TGTGCCAGCAGCGTATCCCCTAGGACGGACACTGAAGCTTTCTTT. It yields the protein CASSVSPRTDTEAFF. The chain couples TRBV9 to TRBJ1-1; no definite D call. V was cut by 1 base and J by 3 bases, with 13 bases left in between. This CDR3 contains 15 residues. Per germline, CDR1 SGDLS and CDR2 YYNGEE. Complete variable domain (other parts from reference TRBV9 and TRBJ1-1): DSGVTQTPKHLITATGQRVTLRCSPRSGDLSVYWYQQSLDQGLQFLIQYYNGEERAKGNILERFSAQQFPDLHSELNLSSLELGDSALYFCASSVSPRTDTEAFFGQGTRLTVV.

A note on this clonotype: A much larger clone is a single base away; this may be a read error. V gene TRBV5-1 combines with J gene TRBJ1-3; D is undetermined. V shed 3 bases and J shed 0 bases, with 13 bases lying between them. The germline V gene has CDR1 SGHRS and CDR2 YFSETQ. This CDR3 region has 16 residues. The CDR3 spells CASSWEARSSGNTIYF. CDR3 bases: TGCGCCAGCAGCTGGGAGGCCAGGAGCTCTGGAAACACCATATATTTT. Using reference TRBV5-1 and TRBJ1-3 for the parts outside the CDR3, the full variable domain is KAGVTQTPRYLIKTRGQQVTLSCSPISGHRSVSWYQQTPGQGLQFLFEYFSETQRNKGNFPGRFSGRQFSNSRSEMNVSTLELGDSALYLCASSWEARSSGNTIYFGEGSWLTVV.

The V gene is TRBV7-2, the J gene TRBJ2-7, with 8 bases fitting TRBD2. Germline assignment: CDR1 SGHTA and CDR2 FQGNSA. The CDR3 covers 20 residues. The V gene end was trimmed by 2 bases and the J gene end by 1 base; junction bases not matched to a gene: 19. CDR3: CASSLSSLALSGGESYEQYF. As DNA, the CDR3 is TGTGCCAGCAGCTTAAGTTCCCTCGCTCTCAGCGGGGGCGAATCCTACGAGCAGTACTTC.

The chain carries TRBV19 and TRBJ2-7; D is unresolved. The V end lost 3 bases, the J end lost 0 bases, and 12 bases lay between the germline ends. The CDR3 spans 15 residues. From germline, CDR1 is LNHDA and CDR2 SQIVND (reference sequence). CDR3 nucleotide sequence: TGTGCCAGTAGTATTGCAGCCTATACCTCCTACGAGCAGTACTTC. Its protein product is CASSIAAYTSYEQYF.

This clonotype was detected ten times or more. V gene TRBV11-2 combines with J gene TRBJ2-5; 13 bases fit TRBD2. The CDR3 spans 15 residues. Germline CDR1 reads SGHAT; CDR2 reads FQNNGV. The trim removed 5 bases at V and 7 bases at J, leaving 7 bases unmatched. Here the CDR3 reads CASSRLAGGRRTQYF. In nucleotides, the CDR3 is TGTGCCAGCAGCAGACTAGCGGGGGGCCGCAGGACCCAGTACTTC.

This clonotype was seen repeatedly, ten times or more. The gene calls are TRBV6-1 and TRBJ1-4; D remains unclear. V shed 4 bases and J shed 8 bases, with 14 bases lying between them. CDR1 and CDR2 from the germline V gene are MNHNS and SASEGT. The length of the CDR3 is 14 residues. The DNA of the CDR3 is TGTGCCAGCAGTGGGGTGGGAGTTATGGAAAAACTGTTTTTT. Amino acid sequence: CASSGVGVMEKLFF.

This chain uses TRBV10-3 with TRBJ2-2; 7 nucleotides match TRBD1. The length of the CDR3 is 14 residues. Germline trimming cut 6 bases from V and 4 bases from J; bases unmatched to any gene: 5. Germline CDR1 reads ENHRY; CDR2 reads SYGVKD. CDR3 residues: CAIRETGLTGELFF. CDR3 in DNA: TGTGCCATCAGGGAGACAGGGCTCACCGGGGAGCTGTTTTTT.

This clonotype was counted ten times or more. This chain connects TRBV6-5 to TRBJ1-3; D uncertain. V lost 5 bases, J lost 2 bases, and 4 bases lay in between. Germline CDR1 is MNHEY and CDR2 is SVGAGI. The CDR3 loop spans 12 amino acids. The CDR3 loop reads CASSTPGNTIYF. The CDR3 DNA follows: TGTGCCAGCAGTACTCCTGGAAACACCATATATTTT.